These T cell receptor beta chains were read from a single sample in a study of vaccination effects on CD4 cells after COVID-19. Only in-frame clones appear in the TCRdb table, and some are missing; sequencing was by immunoSEQ multiplex PCR. The sample includes under 30,000 clones, around three quarters of them seen just once. Their target antigens are unknown. Material: CD4+ T cells from PBMCs cultured with HCoV-NL63 spike peptides, obtained before COVID-19 vaccination. These receptors all stem from a human donor who received a COVID-19 vaccine. The CDR3 runs from the conserved cysteine through the conserved F or W. The D gene is left open where the match is weak. Expanded clones get a size class; other rows say once, few or many, or leave the size out.

J gene: TRBJ2-2; D gene: -; CDR3 length: 14; clone size: few; V gene: TRBV5-1; CDR3 protein: CASSLGRGTGELFF; CDR3 DNA: TGCGCCAGCAGCTTGGGCAGGGGAACCGGGGAGCTGTTTTTT
J gene: TRBJ2-7; D gene: -; CDR3 length: 17; clone size: -; V gene: TRBV27; CDR3 protein: CASSLSSRLGGYYEQYF; CDR3 DNA: TGTGCCAGCAGTTTATCCTCCCGACTCGGGGGATACTACGAGCAGTACTTC
J gene: TRBJ1-4; D gene: TRBD1; CDR3 length: 14; clone size: -; V gene: TRBV6-5; CDR3 protein: CASSVTGRNEKLFF; CDR3 DNA: TGTGCCAGCTCTGTGACAGGGCGCAATGAAAAACTGTTTTTT
J gene: TRBJ1-1; D gene: TRBD1; CDR3 length: 13; clone size: -; V gene: TRBV12-3/TRBV12-4; CDR3 protein: CASSLQGATEAFF; CDR3 DNA: TGTGCCAGCAGTTTGCAGGGGGCCACTGAAGCTTTCTTT
J gene: TRBJ1-2; D gene: -; CDR3 length: 13; clone size: -; V gene: TRBV2; CDR3 protein: CAGRTGANYGYTF; CDR3 DNA: TGTGCCGGACGGACGGGAGCTAACTATGGCTACACCTTC
J gene: TRBJ2-5; D gene: TRBD2; CDR3 length: 15; clone size: -; V gene: TRBV7-2; CDR3 protein: CASSWTSGSQETQYF; CDR3 DNA: TGTGCCAGCAGTTGGACTAGCGGGTCCCAAGAGACCCAGTACTTC
J gene: TRBJ1-2; D gene: TRBD1; CDR3 length: 13; clone size: few; V gene: TRBV5-1; CDR3 protein: CASSPDRAYGYTF; CDR3 DNA: TGCGCCAGCAGCCCCGACAGGGCCTATGGCTACACCTTC
J gene: TRBJ2-7; D gene: -; CDR3 length: 14; clone size: -; V gene: TRBV6-2/TRBV6-3; CDR3 protein: CASSYMGYSYEQYF; CDR3 DNA: TGTGCCAGCAGTTACATGGGATACTCCTACGAGCAGTACTTC
J gene: TRBJ2-1; D gene: TRBD2; CDR3 length: 16; clone size: -; V gene: TRBV28; CDR3 protein: CASSLSAGGLYNEQFF; CDR3 DNA: TGTGCCAGCAGTTTAAGTGCGGGGGGCCTCTACAATGAGCAGTTCTTC
J gene: TRBJ1-1; D gene: -; CDR3 length: 13; clone size: -; V gene: TRBV6-1; CDR3 protein: CASSEAGNTEAFF; CDR3 DNA: TGTGCCAGCAGTGAAGCGGGGAACACTGAAGCTTTCTTT
J gene: TRBJ2-7; D gene: -; CDR3 length: 13; clone size: -; V gene: TRBV15; CDR3 protein: CATSTRTISEQYF; CDR3 DNA: TGTGCCACCAGCACACGGACTATCTCTGAGCAGTACTTC
J gene: TRBJ2-6; D gene: -; CDR3 length: 16; clone size: -; V gene: TRBV10-3; CDR3 protein: CAISESHGAGANVLTF; CDR3 DNA: TGTGCCATCAGTGAGTCTCACGGGGCCGGGGCCAACGTCCTGACTTTC
J gene: TRBJ2-1; D gene: TRBD2; CDR3 length: 15; clone size: once; V gene: TRBV2; CDR3 protein: CASSPTTSGSGEQFF; CDR3 DNA: TGTGCCAGCAGTCCCACGACTAGCGGGAGCGGCGAGCAGTTCTTC
J gene: TRBJ2-7; D gene: -; CDR3 length: 13; clone size: -; V gene: TRBV11-3; CDR3 protein: CASSLTRRGEQYF; CDR3 DNA: TGTGCCAGCAGCTTAACACGCAGGGGCGAGCAGTACTTC
J gene: TRBJ2-1; D gene: -; CDR3 length: 17; clone size: few; V gene: TRBV15; CDR3 protein: CATSRGSGARRYNEQFF; CDR3 DNA: TGTGCCACCAGCAGAGGGTCCGGGGCCCGACGGTACAATGAGCAGTTCTTC